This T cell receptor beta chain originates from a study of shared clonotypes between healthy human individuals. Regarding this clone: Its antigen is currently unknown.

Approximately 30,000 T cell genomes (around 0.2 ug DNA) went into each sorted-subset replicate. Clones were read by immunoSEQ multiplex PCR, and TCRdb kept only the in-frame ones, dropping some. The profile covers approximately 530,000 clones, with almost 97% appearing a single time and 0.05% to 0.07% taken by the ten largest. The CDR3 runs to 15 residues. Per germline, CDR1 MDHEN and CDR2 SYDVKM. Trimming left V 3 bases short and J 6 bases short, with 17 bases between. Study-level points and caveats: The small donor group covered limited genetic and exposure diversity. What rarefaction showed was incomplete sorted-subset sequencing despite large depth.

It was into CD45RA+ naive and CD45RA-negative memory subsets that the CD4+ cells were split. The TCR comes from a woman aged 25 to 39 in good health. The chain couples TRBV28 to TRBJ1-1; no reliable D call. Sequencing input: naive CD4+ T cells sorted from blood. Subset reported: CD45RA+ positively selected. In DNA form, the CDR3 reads TGTGCCAGCAGTTTGATCCATTTGGGAGGCGCTGAAGCTTTCTTT. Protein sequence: CASSLIHLGGAEAFF.